This record covers a single T cell receptor beta chain. This specimen belongs to a study of blood T cell repertoires in COVID-19. In the study overall: PBMCs, B-cell-depleted T cells, or T cells provided the cDNA or gDNA that made up the material.

In the original workflow: Amplification of reference gene primers was used by the study to estimate nucleated cell counts. Using immunoSEQ multiplex PCR, the repertoire was profiled, and TCRdb retains in-frame clones only, with some absent. That table is the source of V, J and clone size, and D and trimming were worked out from the DNA. Among 300,000 to 350,000 clones listed, approximately 90% were seen once. Germline-derived CDR1 and CDR2 are SGHRS and YFSETQ. Unmatched junction bases numbered 3, after V lost 0 bases and J lost 7 bases. CDR3 length: 16 residues. In Seattle, patients joined the study during active infection and were tracked longitudinally.

The sequence was obtained from a woman in her 30s with COVID-19, enrolled during active disease. V gene TRBV5-1 combines with J gene TRBJ2-1, with 14 bases lining up with TRBD2. Material: peripheral blood. The CDR3 loop is CASSLGGLAGENEQFF. The CDR3 coding sequence is TGCGCCAGCAGCTTGGGGGGACTAGCGGGAGAGAATGAGCAGTTCTTC.